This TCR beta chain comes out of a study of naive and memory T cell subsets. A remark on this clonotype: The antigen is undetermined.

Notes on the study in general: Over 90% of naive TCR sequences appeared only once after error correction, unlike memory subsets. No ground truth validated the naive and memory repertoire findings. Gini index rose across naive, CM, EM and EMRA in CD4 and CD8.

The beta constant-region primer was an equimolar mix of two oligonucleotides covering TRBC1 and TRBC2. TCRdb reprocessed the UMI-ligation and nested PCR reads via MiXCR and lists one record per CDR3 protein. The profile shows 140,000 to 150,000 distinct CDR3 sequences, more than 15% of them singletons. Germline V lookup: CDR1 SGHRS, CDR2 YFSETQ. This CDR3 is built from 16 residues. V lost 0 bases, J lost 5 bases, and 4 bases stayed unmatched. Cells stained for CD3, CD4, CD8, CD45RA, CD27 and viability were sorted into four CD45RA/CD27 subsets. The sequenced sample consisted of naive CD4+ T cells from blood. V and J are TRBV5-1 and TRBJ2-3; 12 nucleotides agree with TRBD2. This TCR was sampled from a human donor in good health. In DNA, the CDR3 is TGCGCCAGCAGCTTGGGGACTAGCGGGACAGGAGATACGCAGTATTTT. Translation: CASSLGTSGTGDTQYF.